A single sample is the source of the 14 T cell receptor beta chains below, sequenced in a study of T-cell memory formation after mild COVID-19. Via MiXCR, TCRdb re-called the 5' RACE reads, giving one row per CDR3 protein. The sample records about 560,000 distinct CDR3 sequences, roughly 17% being singletons. What was sequenced was PBMCs or a T cell subset sorted from them (not recorded which). These receptors originate from an adult woman who had mild COVID-19 (a few samples of this study predate the infection). Cell type and time point are not known.

The chain carries TRBV2 and TRBJ1-2; no clear D gene. Germline values: CDR1 SNHLY, CDR2 FYNNEI. Trimming removed 1 base at V and 8 bases at J, with 14 bases between. The CDR3 is 14 residues long. CDR3 sequence (DNA): TGTGCCAGCAGTGAAGGGCAGTTGTTAACCGGCTACACCTTC. It encodes CASSEGQLLTGYTF.

V usage is TRBV30 and J usage is TRBJ1-2; no firm D call. The CDR3 runs 13 residues. V was shortened by 0 bases and J by 4 bases, with 9 bases between the two germline ends. Germline lookup yields CDR1 GTSNPN and CDR2 SVGIG (reference sequence). This chain's CDR3 is CAWSVWPSYGYTF. The CDR3 bases are TGTGCCTGGAGTGTGTGGCCGAGCTATGGCTACACCTTC. Full variable domain (rest looked up from reference TRBV30 and TRBJ1-2): SQTIHQWPATLVQPVGSPLSLECTVEGTSNPNLYWYRQAAGRGLQLLFYSVGIGQISSEVPQNLSASRPQDRQFILSSKKLLLSDSGFYLCAWSVWPSYGYTFGSGTRLTVV.

The CDR3 bases are TGTGCCAGCAGCTTAGAGAGACAGGGTAACTACAATGAGCAGTTCTTC. It is translated as CASSLERQGNYNEQFF. The chain is built from TRBV11-2 and TRBJ2-1, with 7 bases that match TRBD1. CDR1 and CDR2 from the germline V gene are SGHAT and FQNNGV. The CDR3 loop spans 16 amino acids. J was trimmed by 3 bases and V by 0 bases; bases with no gene match: 5.

This clonotype was counted ten times or more. The CDR3 coding sequence is TGTGCCACCGCACCCCAGGGCTCTGGGGCCAACGTCCTGACTTTC. This gives the protein CATAPQGSGANVLTF. This chain connects TRBV10-3 to TRBJ2-6, with D tentatively TRBD1 (5 bases). The CDR3 sequence is 15 residues long. V lost 10 bases and J 0 bases, leaving 13 bases between the germline ends. In germline, CDR1 is ENHRY, CDR2 SYGVKD.

The gene calls are TRBV5-1 and TRBJ2-2; D is uncertain. The CDR3 consists of 15 residues. In germline, CDR1 is SGHRS, CDR2 YFSETQ. Between the trimmed V and J ends, which lost 0 bases and 4 bases, there was a span of 10 bases. The CDR3 DNA sequence: TGCGCCAGCAGCTTGGCCGGGCCACTCACCGGGGAGCTGTTTTTT. Translation gives CASSLAGPLTGELFF.

The sample holds a few counts of this clonotype. The genes are TRBV7-6 and TRBJ2-7; tentatively, D is TRBD2 (5 bases). The CDR3 covers 15 residues. Germline assignment: CDR1 SGHVS and CDR2 FNYEAQ. V was clipped by 6 bases and J by 7 bases, with 22 bases between them. The CDR3 DNA reads TGTGCCAGCAGTTTTACCTCCTTTGTTACGGGGGAGCAGTACTTC. Translated, it gives CASSFTSFVTGEQYF.

The V and J genes are TRBV7-9 and TRBJ2-3; 15 nucleotides align to TRBD2. CDR1 is SEHNR and CDR2 is FQNEAQ in the germline V gene (reference sequence). V shed 5 bases and J 3 bases; nucleotides not matched to a gene: 3. CDR3 length: 16 amino acids. The DNA of the CDR3 is TGTGCCAGCAGCATCGGACTAGCGGGGGGGACAGATACGCAGTATTTT. This translates into CASSIGLAGGTDTQYF.

This clonotype occurred a few times. The chain uses TRBV5-1 and TRBJ2-1, with 9 bases matching TRBD2. The CDR3 spans 15 residues. From germline, CDR1 is SGHRS and CDR2 YFSETQ. The V segment lost 6 bases and the J segment 10 bases; nucleotides outside the gene matches: 14. The CDR3 DNA reads TGCGCCAGCACATCAGGAGCGGGGGGTTGGGAAGAGCAGTTCTTC. Protein sequence: CASTSGAGGWEEQFF.

V is TRBV6-6 and J is TRBJ1-5; 7 nucleotides align to TRBD1. Germline CDR1 is MNHNY and CDR2 is SVGAGI (reference sequence). J gave up 12 bases and V 2 bases, and 4 bases lay outside the gene matches. This CDR3 has 12 residues. CDR3 bases: TGTGCCAGCAGTTACGTGGCAGGGGGCCAGCATTTT. Amino acid sequence: CASSYVAGGQHF.

The chain joins TRBV3-1 to TRBJ2-1, with D perhaps matching TRBD2 (6 bases). Germline CDR1 and CDR2: LGHDT and YNNKEL (reference sequence). Trimming took 3 bases from V and 9 from J, leaving 12 bases between them. The CDR3 runs 13 residues. CDR3 sequence (DNA): TGTGCCAGCAGCCAGACTAGTAGCGCTGAGCAGTTCTTC. As protein: CASSQTSSAEQFF.

This clonotype has just a few counts. The chain links TRBV7-9 to TRBJ1-2; 7 positions match TRBD1. This CDR3 spans 12 amino acids. J lost 13 bases, V lost 0 bases, and 5 bases had no gene match. Germline-derived CDR1 and CDR2 are SEHNR and FQNEAQ (reference sequence). This CDR3 reads CASSLAGQDCTF. CDR3 bases: TGTGCCAGCAGCTTAGCAGGACAGGACTGCACCTTC.

This clonotype appeared a few times. The rearrangement joins TRBV24-1 to TRBJ2-7, with D perhaps matching TRBD2 (5 bases). V was shortened by 4 bases and J by 4 bases, with 7 bases between the two germline ends. Germline CDR1 is KGHDR and CDR2 is SFDVKD. The CDR3 extends over 12 amino acids. The CDR3 is CATSDPGYEQYF. CDR3 in DNA: TGTGCCACCAGTGACCCGGGATACGAGCAGTACTTC.

The rearrangement uses TRBV11-2 and TRBJ1-1; 7 bases fit TRBD1. V lost 5 bases and J lost 0; bases outside the gene matches: 6. CDR1 and CDR2 from the germline V gene are SGHAT and FQNNGV. The CDR3 consists of 15 residues. As DNA, the CDR3 is TGTGCCAGCAGCCCGCAGGGGGGACTGAACACTGAAGCTTTCTTT. Its translation: CASSPQGGLNTEAFF.

This chain links TRBV9 with TRBJ2-7, with 7 bases that match TRBD1. There are 14 residues in the CDR3. Unmatched junction bases numbered 5, after V lost 2 bases and J lost 3 bases. In germline, CDR1 is SGDLS, CDR2 YYNGEE. The CDR3 coding sequence is TGTGCCAGCAGCGTCGGACAGGCCCACTACGAGCAGTACTTC. It translates to CASSVGQAHYEQYF.